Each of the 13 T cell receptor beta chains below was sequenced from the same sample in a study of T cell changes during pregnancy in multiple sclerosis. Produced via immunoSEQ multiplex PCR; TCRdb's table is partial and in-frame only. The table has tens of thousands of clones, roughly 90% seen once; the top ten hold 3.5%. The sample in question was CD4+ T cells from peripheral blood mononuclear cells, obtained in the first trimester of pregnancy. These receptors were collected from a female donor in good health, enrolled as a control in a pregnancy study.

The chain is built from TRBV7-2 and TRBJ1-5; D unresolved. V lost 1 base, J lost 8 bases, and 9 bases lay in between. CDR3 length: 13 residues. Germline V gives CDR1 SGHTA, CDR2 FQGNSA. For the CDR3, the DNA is TGTGCCAGCAGCTTAGGGGCCGGGGAGCCCCAGCATTTT. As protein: CASSLGAGEPQHF.

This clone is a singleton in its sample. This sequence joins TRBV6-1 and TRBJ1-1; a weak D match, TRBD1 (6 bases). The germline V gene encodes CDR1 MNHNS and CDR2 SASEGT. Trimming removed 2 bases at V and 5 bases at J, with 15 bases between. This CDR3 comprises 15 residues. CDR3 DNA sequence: TGTGCCAGCAGTGAACTTACAGGGCTTGGGACTGAAGCTTTCTTT. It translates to CASSELTGLGTEAFF.

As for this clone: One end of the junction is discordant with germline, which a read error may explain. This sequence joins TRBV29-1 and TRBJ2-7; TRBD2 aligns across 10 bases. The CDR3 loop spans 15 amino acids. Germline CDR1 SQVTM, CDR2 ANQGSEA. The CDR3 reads CSVEGLAENYYEQYF. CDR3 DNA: TGCAGCGTCGAAGGACTAGCGGAGAATTACTACGAGCAGTACTTC.

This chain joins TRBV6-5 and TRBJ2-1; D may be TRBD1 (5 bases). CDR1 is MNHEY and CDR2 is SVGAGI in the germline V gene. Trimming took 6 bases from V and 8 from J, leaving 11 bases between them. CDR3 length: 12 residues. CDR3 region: CASRNPRDEQFF. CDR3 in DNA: TGTGCCAGCAGGAACCCCAGGGATGAGCAGTTCTTC.

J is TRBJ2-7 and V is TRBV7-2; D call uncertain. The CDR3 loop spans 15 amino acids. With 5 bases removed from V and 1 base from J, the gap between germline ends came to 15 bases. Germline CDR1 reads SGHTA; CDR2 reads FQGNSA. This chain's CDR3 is CASSVAGSTSYEQYF. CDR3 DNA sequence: TGTGCCAGCAGCGTTGCCGGGTCTACGTCCTACGAGCAGTACTTC.

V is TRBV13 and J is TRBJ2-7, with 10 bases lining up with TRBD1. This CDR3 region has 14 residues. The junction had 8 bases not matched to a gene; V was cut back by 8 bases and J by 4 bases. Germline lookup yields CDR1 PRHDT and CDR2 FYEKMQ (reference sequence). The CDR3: CASRRQGAKYEQYF. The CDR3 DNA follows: TGTGCCAGCCGCCGACAGGGGGCGAAGTACGAGCAGTACTTC.

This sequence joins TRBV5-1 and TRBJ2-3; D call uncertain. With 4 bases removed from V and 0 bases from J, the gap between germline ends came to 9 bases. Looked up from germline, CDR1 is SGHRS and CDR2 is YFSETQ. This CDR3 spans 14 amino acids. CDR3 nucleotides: TGCGCCAGCAGCAGAGAGAGAAGCACAGATACGCAGTATTTT. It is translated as CASSRERSTDTQYF.

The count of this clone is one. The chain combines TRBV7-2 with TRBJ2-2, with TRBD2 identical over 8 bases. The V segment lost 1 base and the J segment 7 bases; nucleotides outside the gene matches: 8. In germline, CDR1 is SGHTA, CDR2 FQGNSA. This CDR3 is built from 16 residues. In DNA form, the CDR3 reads TGTGCCAGCAGCTTAGTTACGGGGGGGTTCGACGGGGAGCTGTTTTTT. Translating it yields CASSLVTGGFDGELFF.

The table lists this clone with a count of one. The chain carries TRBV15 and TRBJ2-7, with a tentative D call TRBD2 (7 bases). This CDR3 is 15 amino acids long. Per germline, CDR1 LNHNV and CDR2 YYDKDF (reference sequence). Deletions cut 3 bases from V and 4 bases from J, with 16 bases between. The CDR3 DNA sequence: TGTGCCACCAGCAGGGGGACCGGGGGGCAATACGAGCAGTACTTC. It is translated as CATSRGTGGQYEQYF.

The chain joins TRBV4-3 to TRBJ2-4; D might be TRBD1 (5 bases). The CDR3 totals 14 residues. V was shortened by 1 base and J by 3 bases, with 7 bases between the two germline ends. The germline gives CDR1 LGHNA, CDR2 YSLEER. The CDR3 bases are TGCGCCAGCAGCCAAGGACAGAGCAAAAACATTCAGTACTTC. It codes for CASSQGQSKNIQYF.

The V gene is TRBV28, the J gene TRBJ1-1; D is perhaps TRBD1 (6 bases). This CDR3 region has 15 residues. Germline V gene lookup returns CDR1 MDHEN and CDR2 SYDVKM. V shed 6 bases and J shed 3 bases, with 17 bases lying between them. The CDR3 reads CASSPGGRGHTEAFF. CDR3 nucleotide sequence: TGTGCCAGCAGCCCTGGTGGGCGGGGGCACACTGAAGCTTTCTTT.

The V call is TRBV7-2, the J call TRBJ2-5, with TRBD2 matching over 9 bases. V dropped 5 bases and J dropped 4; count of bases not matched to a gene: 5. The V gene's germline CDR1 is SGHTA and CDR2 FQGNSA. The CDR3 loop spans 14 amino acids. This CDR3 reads CASSPAGGGETQYF. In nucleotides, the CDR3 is TGTGCCAGCAGCCCCGCGGGAGGGGGAGAGACCCAGTACTTC.

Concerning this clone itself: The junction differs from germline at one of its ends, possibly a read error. For the CDR3, the DNA is TGTGCCAGCAGTGAAGGAGGTAGCGTGCGACTTAAACCTTTT. This gives the protein CASSEGGSVRLKPF. V gene TRBV6-1 combines with J gene TRBJ1-1; the D is unclear. This CDR3 spans 14 amino acids. Germline loops: CDR1 MNHNS, CDR2 SASEGT.